This T cell receptor (beta chain) emerged from a study of T cells in Graves' hyperthyroidism and ophthalmopathy. The investigators amplified TCR beta CDR3 regions from RNA transcripts. During a first-round RT-PCR of the TCR CDR3, the HTBI primer set was used. TCRdb itself ran the multiplex PCR reads through MiXCR, one entry per CDR3 protein. The sample records around 97,000 distinct CDR3 sequences, less than 55% being singletons. The germline gives CDR1 LGHNT, CDR2 FRNRAP. The CDR3 loop spans 12 amino acids. The trim removed 5 bases at V and 7 bases at J, leaving 2 bases unmatched. The rearrangement joins TRBV12-5 to TRBJ2-5, with 9 nucleotides matching TRBD1. This receptor was obtained from a man aged 40-49 years with Graves' hyperthyroidism. The material sequenced was blood. The CDR3 is CASGEDRGTQYF. CDR3 sequence (DNA): TGTGCTAGTGGTGAGGACAGGGGGACCCAGTACTTC.